The T cell receptor beta chain described here comes from a study of cytomegalovirus exposure and HLA in healthy donors. Overall study context: There were about 85 million unique TCRs (from HLA-typed donors) in an early data release. Within the Caucasian-associated ancestry cluster were roughly 82% of the approximately 390 genotyped donors.

Primers included in the PCR were 60 Vbeta and 13 Jbeta primers. Profiling relied on immunoSEQ multiplex PCR, and the TCRdb table lists in-frame clones only, not all of them. The sample lists under 200,000 clones; 79% were seen once. The sequenced sample consisted of PBMCs. The sequence came from a woman aged 45-60 years in good health and CMV-seronegative.

CDR3 coding DNA: TGCGCCAGCAGCCAACGGGGGAACCCCTACGAGCAGTACTTC. Translation: CASSQRGNPYEQYF. The J gene is TRBJ2-7, the V gene TRBV5-1, with D possibly being TRBD2 (6 bases). The CDR3 spans 14 residues. Germline CDR1 and CDR2: SGHRS and YFSETQ. V was pared by 4 bases and J by 2 bases, with 13 bases between.